A single T cell receptor beta chain is shown here with its context. This sample was taken from a study of blood T cell repertoires in COVID-19. Looking at the study overall: From the United States, Italy and Spain came samples of acute and convalescent COVID-19. The cDNA or gDNA used as material had been derived from T cells, B-cell-depleted T cells, or PBMCs.

Germline V gene sequence: CDR1 MNHNS, CDR2 SASEGT. This CDR3 contains 14 residues. V dropped 2 bases and J dropped 5; count of bases not matched to a gene: 5. Study processing details: Reference gene primer amplification in the assay estimated nucleated cell counts. Only in-frame clones appear in the TCRdb table, and some are missing; sequencing was by immunoSEQ multiplex PCR. The V and J calls and clone size are taken from that table; D and trimming were inferred from the DNA. The table records tens of thousands of clones, about 85% of them present only once. Sequenced: peripheral blood. The V call is TRBV6-1, the J call TRBJ2-7; TRBD1 matches at 8 bases. This clonotype was sampled from a human donor in a cohort sampled during active COVID-19. The CDR3 DNA reads TGTGCCAGCAGTGAAATGACAGGGGTCGACGAGCAGTACTTC. Protein product: CASSEMTGVDEQYF.